This TCR beta chain derives from a study of spatial heterogeneity in lung cancer. At the level of the study: The study observed each unique TCR and UMI combination more than ten times on average in raw reads. Regarding the study as a whole: Tumor mutation count correlated with how many alpha and beta TCRs expanded intratumorally.

Notes on this clonotype: Its antigen is still unknown. This may be a read error, as it is one base from a much larger clone.

Each CDR3 protein gets one entry after TCRdb re-called the 5' RACE reads with MiXCR. The repertoire consists of 20,000 to 25,000 distinct CDR3 sequences, with around 15% occurring once and the leading ten covering about 30%. Regarding time point: sample taken at primary tumor resection. The sequenced material consisted of unsorted whole RNA from tumor, nontumor lung or frozen PBMC. Sequenced here: lung tumor tissue, sampled at surgery. This receptor was taken from a female donor with early-stage non-small cell lung cancer.

The CDR3: CASRLSGRVGACIQYF. The CDR3 DNA reads TGTGCAAGTCGCTTATCAGGTCGTGTGGGGGCTTGCATTCAGTACTTC. The gene calls are TRBV12-2 and TRBJ2-4; the table calls TRBD1, which could not be checked here. TRBV12-2 counts as a pseudogene. The CDR3 is 16 amino acids.